This T cell receptor beta chain appears in the sequencing data of a study of T cell responses to AZD1222 COVID-19 vaccine. Germline V gives CDR1 MNHEY, CDR2 SVGAGI. V was trimmed by 6 bases and J by 5 bases, leaving 15 bases between them. This CDR3 is built from 14 residues. Study observations and caveats: Vaccine-associated CD4 TCRs spanned spike, dominant at 160-218 and 743-854. Only 5 or 6 people who got AZD1222 tested seropositive at baseline.

Profiled with immunoSEQ multiplex PCR; TCRdb holds only in-frame clones, not every one. Of 75,000 to 90,000 clones listed, 70% to 80% are singletons. Concerning this clone itself: Its antigen remains unknown.

J is TRBJ2-3 and V is TRBV6-5; unclear D gene. The clonotype comes from an adult in good health. Source: peripheral blood, taken on day 0 of AZD1222 vaccination. In nucleotides, the CDR3 is TGTGCCAGCAGAAAAATTGAACCCGGAGATACGCAGTATTTT. This gives the protein CASRKIEPGDTQYF.